This record covers a single T cell receptor beta chain. An amount of RNA that ranged from roughly 0.5 to 1 ug was reverse transcribed with random hexamers. TCRdb reprocessed the immunoSEQ multiplex PCR reads via MiXCR and lists one record per CDR3 protein. The repertoire has 180,000 or so distinct CDR3 sequences, about 93% of them found once; the top ten carry about 0.13%. The data stem from a study of CD8 T cells in Susac syndrome. Bulk CD8+ and CD4+ cells came from magnetic negative isolation; CD8+ TEMRA by FACS. This receptor was identified in a human donor in good health. Sequencing was done on a sample of CD4+ T cells from PBMCs.

CDR3 sequence reads: CASSYSIGGGAPTDTQYF. In DNA form, the CDR3 reads TGTGCCAGCAGTTACTCGATCGGCGGGGGGGCTCCCACAGATACGCAGTATTTT. The rearrangement links TRBV6-5 to TRBJ2-3, with 9 nucleotides matching TRBD2. The V and J ends lost 0 bases and 2 bases, in that order; junction bases with no gene match: 9. Germline values: CDR1 MNHEY, CDR2 SVGAGI. The CDR3 length is 18 residues.